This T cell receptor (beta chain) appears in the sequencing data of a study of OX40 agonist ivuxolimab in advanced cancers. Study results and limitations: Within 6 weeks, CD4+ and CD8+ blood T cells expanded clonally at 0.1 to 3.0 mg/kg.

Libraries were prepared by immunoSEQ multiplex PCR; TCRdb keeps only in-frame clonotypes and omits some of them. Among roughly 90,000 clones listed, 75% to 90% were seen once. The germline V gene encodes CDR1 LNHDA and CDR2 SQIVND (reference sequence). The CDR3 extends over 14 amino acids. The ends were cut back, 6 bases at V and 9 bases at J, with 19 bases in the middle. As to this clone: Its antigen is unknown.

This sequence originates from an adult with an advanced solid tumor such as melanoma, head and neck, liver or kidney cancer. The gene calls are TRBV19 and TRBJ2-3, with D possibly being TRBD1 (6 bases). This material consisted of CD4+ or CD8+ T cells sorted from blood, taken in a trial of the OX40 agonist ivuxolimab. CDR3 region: CASSPLGARGTQYF. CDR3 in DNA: TGTGCCAGTAGCCCCCTCGGGGCCAGGGGCACGCAGTATTTT.